The 23 T cell receptor beta chains listed next were all sequenced from one sample in a study of blood T cell repertoires in COVID-19 (dated by TCRdb to 2020 to 2021). The library was built by means of the immunoSEQ multiplex PCR assay. TCRdb obtained this table from immuneACCESS and retained in-frame rearrangements with V and J assigned. These tables miss some clones; where compared with another copy, unresolved V genes account for less than half of the shortfall, and the remainder is unexplained. Present in this sample are some 150,000 clones, 80% to 90% of which were seen just once. The ten largest make up 3% to 3.5% of the sample. Sequencing was carried out using peripheral blood. The receptors shown here come from a woman aged 55 to 70 with active COVID-19.

The chain uses TRBV7-2 and TRBJ1-4; D is possibly TRBD1 (6 bases). The CDR3 is made up of 14 amino acids. Germline CDR1 reads SGHTA; CDR2 reads FQGNSA. The germline V and J ends were trimmed by 4 bases and 10 bases, with 16 bases remaining between them. Here the CDR3 reads CASSSGQSNRKLFF. As DNA, the CDR3 is TGTGCCAGCAGCTCAGGACAGAGTAATAGAAAACTGTTTTTT.

This clone has a single count. The chain couples TRBV7-9 to TRBJ1-2; TRBD1 matches at 8 bases. V lost 4 bases and J lost 8; bases outside the gene matches: 6. CDR1 and CDR2 (germline): SEHNR, FQNEAQ (reference sequence). The CDR3 contains 13 residues. The CDR3 bases are TGTGCCAGCAGCTCCCAGGGGGCGCAGGGCTACACCTTC. The encoded protein is CASSSQGAQGYTF.

This chain uses TRBV4-3 with TRBJ1-4, with a possible D match to TRBD1 (6 bases). V lost 4 bases to trimming and J lost 3 bases, with 9 bases between them. Germline lookup yields CDR1 LGHNA and CDR2 YSLEER. The CDR3 is made up of 14 amino acids. The CDR3 DNA follows: TGCGCCAGCAGCCTACAGGGAGCTAATGAAAAACTGTTTTTT. Protein product: CASSLQGANEKLFF.

The rearrangement links TRBV27 to TRBJ2-1, with TRBD2 matching over 8 bases. The CDR3 consists of 13 residues. Germline V gene lookup returns CDR1 MNHEY and CDR2 SMNVEV (reference sequence). The CDR3 here is CATAGGGRGEQFF. The DNA for the CDR3 is TGTGCTACCGCCGGCGGGGGGAGGGGTGAGCAGTTCTTC.

The gene calls are TRBV10-1 and TRBJ2-1; 11 positions match TRBD2. V shed 3 bases and J 0 bases; nucleotides not matched to a gene: 10. CDR3 length equals 19 residues. CDR1 and CDR2 (germline): WNHNN, SYGVQD (reference sequence). This CDR3 reads CASSDPAHGTSGSYNEQFF. For the CDR3, the DNA is TGCGCCAGCAGTGACCCGGCCCATGGGACTAGCGGCTCCTACAATGAGCAGTTCTTC.

This clone is a singleton in its sample. The chain joins TRBV27 to TRBJ2-1, with 7 nucleotides matching TRBD2. The CDR3 covers 13 residues. The V gene's germline CDR1 is MNHEY and CDR2 SMNVEV (reference sequence). With 8 bases clipped from V and 1 base from J, the junction kept 2 bases outside the gene matches. The CDR3, as DNA: TGTGCCAGCGGCGGGAGTTCCTACAATGAGCAGTTCTTC. Residues: CASGGSSYNEQFF.

The chain joins TRBV4-1 to TRBJ2-7; TRBD1 matches at 9 bases. From germline, CDR1 is MGHRA and CDR2 YSYEKL. V gave up 0 bases and J gave up 6 bases; unmatched junction bases: 6. The CDR3 runs 15 residues. CDR3 DNA: TGCGCCAGCAGCCAAGAGGCGACAGGGGGTCTCGAGCAGTACTTC. Its protein is CASSQEATGGLEQYF.

The chain is built from TRBV5-8 and TRBJ1-2; tentatively, D is TRBD1 (5 bases). Between the trimmed V and J ends, which lost 5 bases and 8 bases, there was a span of 22 bases. This CDR3 spans 15 amino acids. The germline V gene encodes CDR1 SGHTS and CDR2 YDEGEE. CDR3 in DNA: TGTGCCAGCAGTTCTTCTATCGCGGGGGGAGGCGGCTACACCTTC. It specifies CASSSSIAGGGGYTF.

The chain has TRBV7-9 and TRBJ2-4; unclear D gene. V shed 5 bases and J shed 7 bases, with 12 bases lying between them. CDR1 and CDR2 (germline): SEHNR, FQNEAQ (reference sequence). This CDR3 has 13 residues. The CDR3 reads CASSPPLENIQYF. Here the CDR3 DNA reads TGTGCCAGCAGCCCGCCTCTGGAGAACATTCAGTACTTC.

The V gene is TRBV4-1, the J gene TRBJ2-1; possible D gene TRBD2, 5 bases. CDR1 and CDR2 from the germline V gene are MGHRA and YSYEKL. The CDR3 consists of 16 residues. V lost 4 bases to trimming and J lost 8 bases, with 21 bases between them. CDR3 coding DNA: TGCGCCAGCAGCCCACGCGGGCTAGTCATCACGGATGAGCAGTTCTTC. Translation: CASSPRGLVITDEQFF.

This rearrangement joins TRBV2 to TRBJ1-1; tentative D call: TRBD1 (6 bases). CDR3 size: 16 residues. Germline V gene sequence: CDR1 SNHLY, CDR2 FYNNEI. Between the trimmed V and J ends, which lost 5 bases and 0 bases, there was a span of 16 bases. The CDR3 region is CASSSIKQGVNTEAFF. The CDR3 DNA follows: TGTGCCAGCAGTTCCATTAAACAGGGAGTGAACACTGAAGCTTTCTTT.

CDR3: CASIPGSSGRAEEQFF. CDR3 sequence (DNA): TGTGCCAGCATCCCAGGGTCTAGCGGGAGGGCAGAGGAGCAGTTCTTC. The chain is built from TRBV7-2 and TRBJ2-1; 12 nucleotides line up with TRBD2. The germline CDR1 and CDR2 sequences are SGHTA and FQGNSA. V dropped 7 bases and J dropped 10; count of bases not matched to a gene: 14. The CDR3 length is 16 residues.

This chain uses TRBV7-9 with TRBJ1-4; 7 nucleotides agree with TRBD1. The CDR3 consists of 17 residues. Germline V gene lookup returns CDR1 SEHNR and CDR2 FQNEAQ (reference sequence). V lost 5 bases and J lost 0; bases outside the gene matches: 9. CDR3 DNA: TGTGCCAGCAGCCGACAGGGCGTGGGGGCAACTAATGAAAAACTGTTTTTT. It yields the protein CASSRQGVGATNEKLFF.

In its sample, this clone was seen once. This rearrangement joins TRBV28 to TRBJ1-6; D may be TRBD1 (5 bases). This CDR3 contains 14 residues. The V gene's germline CDR1 is MDHEN and CDR2 SYDVKM. Trimming took 3 bases from V and 10 from J, leaving 13 bases between them. CDR3 sequence: CASSFNGQRSPLHF. The CDR3 coding sequence is TGTGCCAGCAGTTTTAACGGACAACGATCACCCCTCCACTTT.

The sample holds one count of this clone. The chain is built from TRBV10-1 and TRBJ2-1; possibly TRBD2 for D (5 bases). CDR1 and CDR2 from the germline V gene are WNHNN and SYGVQD (reference sequence). The CDR3 runs 14 residues. Trimming shortened V by 4 bases and J by 0 bases, and 7 bases separated the two germline ends. The CDR3 DNA follows: TGCGCCAGCAGTGCGGGGAGCTCCTACAATGAGCAGTTCTTC. Its translation is CASSAGSSYNEQFF.

The rearrangement links TRBV9 to TRBJ2-5; D possibly corresponds to TRBD2 (6 bases). V was cut by 1 base and J by 3 bases, with 10 bases left in between. CDR3 length: 14 amino acids. Germline V gives CDR1 SGDLS, CDR2 YYNGEE. Here the CDR3 DNA reads TGTGCCAGCAGCGTATCCACGGGGGAAGAGACCCAGTACTTC. Amino acid sequence: CASSVSTGEETQYF. Full variable domain (outside the CDR3, taken from reference TRBV9 and TRBJ2-5): DSGVTQTPKHLITATGQRVTLRCSPRSGDLSVYWYQQSLDQGLQFLIQYYNGEERAKGNILERFSAQQFPDLHSELNLSSLELGDSALYFCASSVSTGEETQYFGPGTRLLVL.

This clone was counted a single time. The J gene is TRBJ1-2, the V gene TRBV20-1; D may be TRBD1 (6 bases). V was clipped by 3 bases and J by 6 bases, with 8 bases between them. The germline CDR1 and CDR2 sequences are DFQATT and SNEGSKA (reference sequence). This CDR3 contains 11 residues. This CDR3 is CSASNRDGYTF. DNA for the CDR3: TGCAGTGCTAGCAACAGGGATGGCTACACCTTC.

The J gene is TRBJ1-2, the V gene TRBV6-2 or TRBV6-3; 7 nucleotides agree with TRBD1. The V gene's germline CDR1 is MNHEY and CDR2 SVGEGT. The junction had 11 bases not matched to a gene; V was cut back by 6 bases and J by 4 bases. The CDR3 is made up of 15 amino acids. The CDR3 DNA reads TGTGCCAGCAGACCTCCGGGACAGAGGGTCTATGGCTACACCTTC. It is translated as CASRPPGQRVYGYTF.

The rearrangement joins TRBV19 to TRBJ2-2; perhaps TRBD2 as D (6 bases). With 4 bases removed from V and 6 bases from J, the gap between germline ends came to 6 bases. The CDR3 has 12 amino acids. CDR1 and CDR2 from the germline V gene are LNHDA and SQIVND (reference sequence). DNA of the CDR3: TGTGCCAGTAGTACGGGAGCCGGGGAGCTGTTTTTT. Protein product: CASSTGAGELFF.

The CDR3: CASSYLVPAAFF. The DNA of the CDR3 is TGTGCCAGCAGCTATTTAGTACCAGCGGCTTTCTTT. This rearrangement joins TRBV7-2 to TRBJ1-1; the D is unclear. Germline CDR1 is SGHTA and CDR2 is FQGNSA. This CDR3 is built from 12 residues. Deletions cut 4 bases from V and 11 bases from J, with 14 bases between.

The chain links TRBV7-3 to TRBJ2-3, with D uncertain. CDR1 is SGHTA, CDR2 FQGTGA, per germline. Deletions cut 2 bases from V and 4 bases from J, with 10 bases between. This CDR3 is built from 14 residues. The CDR3 region has the DNA TGTGCCAGCAGCTTACTTCCTACCGCAGATACGCAGTATTTT. This translates into CASSLLPTADTQYF.

This CDR3 reads CASSLSVGGYNEQFF. CDR3 in DNA: TGTGCCAGCAGTTTAAGCGTTGGCGGGTACAATGAGCAGTTCTTC. This chain connects TRBV28 to TRBJ2-1; D may be TRBD2 (5 bases). Germline CDR1 reads MDHEN; CDR2 reads SYDVKM. CDR3 length equals 15 residues. The V end lost 2 bases, the J end lost 4 bases, and 12 bases lay between the germline ends.

The V and J genes are TRBV18 and TRBJ2-7; TRBD2 matches 7 bases. CDR1 and CDR2 from the germline V gene are KGHSH and LQKENI. The trim removed 1 base at V and 6 bases at J, leaving 9 bases unmatched. The CDR3 is made up of 15 amino acids. CDR3 nucleotides: TGTGCCAGCTCACCACGGGGCGGGAGAGAACGCGAGCAGTACTTC. This encodes CASSPRGGREREQYF.